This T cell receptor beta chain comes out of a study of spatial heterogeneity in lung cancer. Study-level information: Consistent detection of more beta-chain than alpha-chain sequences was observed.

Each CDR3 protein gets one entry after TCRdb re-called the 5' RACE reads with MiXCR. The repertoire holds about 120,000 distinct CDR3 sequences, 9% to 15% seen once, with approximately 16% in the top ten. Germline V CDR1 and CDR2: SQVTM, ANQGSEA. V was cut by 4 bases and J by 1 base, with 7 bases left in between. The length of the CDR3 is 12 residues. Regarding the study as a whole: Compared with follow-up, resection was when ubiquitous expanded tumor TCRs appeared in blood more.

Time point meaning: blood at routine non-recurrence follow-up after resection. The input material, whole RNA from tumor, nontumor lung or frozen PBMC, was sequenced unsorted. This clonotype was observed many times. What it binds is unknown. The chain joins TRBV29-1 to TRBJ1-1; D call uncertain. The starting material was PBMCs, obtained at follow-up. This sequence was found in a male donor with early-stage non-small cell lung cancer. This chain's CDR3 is CSVVPENTEAFF. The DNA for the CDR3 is TGCAGCGTTGTTCCAGAGAACACTGAAGCTTTCTTT.